This T cell receptor (beta chain) was retrieved from a study of T-cell reconstitution after alpha-beta-depleted transplantation in children. Points from the study as a whole: Surviving recipient T cells and thymic progenitors underlay high day-60 TCRbeta diversity in some patients. About two months after transplant, alpha-beta T cells reportedly came from several hundred expanded graft clones.

Germline loops: CDR1 LGHNA, CDR2 YSLEER. V gave up 0 bases and J gave up 7 bases, with 16 bases separating them. The CDR3 consists of 15 residues. For TCRbeta, the library was prepared with unique molecular identifiers. Each CDR3 protein gets one entry after TCRdb re-called the PCR reads with MiXCR. The table has about 210,000 distinct CDR3 sequences, over 15% seen once; the top ten hold about 45%. This clonotype was seen more than once but under ten times. Its specificity is not known. The sequenced sample was PBMCs, mostly from graft donor cells, obtained 360 days after TCRalphabeta/CD19-depleted stem cell transplant. The chain joins TRBV4-3 to TRBJ2-7; the D is unclear. This sequence originates from a male patient between 2 and 9 years old who had a stem cell transplant for acute lymphoblastic leukemia, so the T cells may come from the graft donor. Here the CDR3 reads CASSQDPVPTLEQYF. The DNA for the CDR3 is TGCGCCAGCAGCCAAGATCCGGTCCCTACGTTGGAGCAGTACTTC.